Below, one T cell receptor beta chain is given with its context. V lost 7 bases to trimming and J lost 9 bases, with 20 bases between them. The CDR3 covers 13 residues. CDR1 is SQVTM, CDR2 ANQGSEA, per germline. The sort gate was single viable CD3+CD4+CD8-CD45RO+ cells for memory CD4+ T cells. CMV serostatus came from serum IgG against pp150, pp28, p38, p52. Produced via immunoSEQ multiplex PCR; TCRdb's table is partial and in-frame only. The table records fewer than 35,000 clones, about four fifths of them present only once. The data were taken from a study of memory CD4+ T cells and cytomegalovirus serostatus.

Sequencing used memory CD4+ T cells from blood. The chain is built from TRBV29-1 and TRBJ2-3; D not resolved. The source is an adult in good health and CMV-seronegative. The CDR3 DNA follows: TGCAGCGCTTTGGACCCTGGCGGCGGAACGCAGTATTTT. Translation: CSALDPGGGTQYF.